This record looks at one T cell receptor beta chain sequence and its context. This entry is derived from a study of shared T cell receptors in the human thymus. Per germline, CDR1 SGHRS and CDR2 YFSETQ. The ends lost 4 bases at V and 5 bases at J; junction bases unmatched: 7. The CDR3 is 15 amino acids. This table comes from immunoSEQ multiplex PCR, and its TCRdb copy is limited to in-frame clones, with some not included. Of about 660,000 clones listed, around nine tenths are singletons. These data were also reused for a study on human thymus T cells. That source adds: Resections from corrective heart surgery supplied the thymus tissue. Across thymic and blood repertoires, the usage of V and J genes appeared to be biased.

This chain links TRBV5-1 with TRBJ2-7, with TRBD2 matching over 12 bases. This sequence originates from a boy under two years old with a congenital heart defect. The sequencing sample was made of thymocytes. For the CDR3, the DNA is TGCGCCAGCAGCCTATCTAGCGGGAGGGCCGACGAGCAGTACTTC. It encodes CASSLSSGRADEQYF.